These T cell receptor beta chains were read from a single sample in a study of cytomegalovirus exposure and HLA in healthy donors. Using immunoSEQ multiplex PCR, the repertoire was profiled, and TCRdb retains in-frame clones only, with some absent. The data show over 150,000 clones, 65% to 85% seen once. The sample comprised PBMCs. The receptors shown here come from a woman between 45 and 60 years old in good health and CMV-seropositive. Each CDR3 is given with its conserved first and last residue. D genes are given only for firm matches. Where a row states a size, it is once, few, many or the class of an expanded clone; other rows omit it.

cdr3_length clone_size j_call d_call v_call cdr3_aa cdr3_nt
13 NA TRBJ1-6 NA TRBV6-5 CASSSGVGGPLHF TGTGCCAGCAGTTCAGGGGTTGGCGGACCCCTCCACTTT
15 NA TRBJ1-3 NA TRBV19 CASSSIEAGRDTIYF TGTGCCAGTAGTTCCATTGAGGCGGGGAGAGACACCATATATTTT
13 NA TRBJ2-7 NA TRBV6-1 CASSENASWEQYF TGTGCCAGCAGTGAAAATGCTAGCTGGGAGCAGTACTTC
15 NA TRBJ2-7 NA TRBV7-6 CASSLGLEGSYEQYF TGTGCCAGCAGCTTAGGCCTCGAGGGCTCCTACGAGCAGTACTTC
11 NA TRBJ1-1 NA TRBV9 CASSGDSEAFF TGTGCCAGCAGCGGCGACAGTGAAGCTTTCTTT
14 NA TRBJ1-1 NA TRBV5-4 CASSWEGGNTEAFF TGTGCCAGCAGCTGGGAGGGCGGAAACACTGAAGCTTTCTTT
15 NA TRBJ1-1 TRBD1 TRBV5-1 CASSLGTGGNTEAFF TGCGCCAGCAGCTTGGGGACAGGGGGGAACACTGAAGCTTTCTTT
17 NA TRBJ2-4 TRBD1 TRBV19 CASSKGGPNLAKNIQYF TGTGCCAGTAGTAAAGGGGGCCCCAATTTAGCCAAAAACATTCAGTACTTC
15 few TRBJ2-2 NA TRBV15 CATTPGVHGTGELFF TGTGCCACCACCCCGGGGGTCCATGGCACCGGGGAGCTGTTTTTT
15 NA TRBJ1-2 TRBD1 TRBV2 CASRLSRTGVVGYTF TGTGCCAGCAGGCTGAGCCGGACAGGGGTGGTTGGCTACACCTTC
14 NA TRBJ2-1 TRBD1 TRBV29-1 CSVVRDRGYNEQFF TGCAGCGTTGTCCGGGACAGGGGGTACAATGAGCAGTTCTTC
13 few TRBJ1-2 NA TRBV6-5 CASSYSEYYGYTF TGTGCCAGCAGTTATTCCGAGTACTATGGCTACACCTTC
15 once TRBJ2-1 NA TRBV5-4 CASSFDREAYNEQFF TGTGCCAGCAGCTTTGACAGGGAGGCCTACAATGAGCAGTTCTTC
17 NA TRBJ2-2 TRBD2 TRBV4-2 CASSQEYAGEDTGELFF TGTGCCAGCAGCCAAGAATACGCGGGGGAGGACACCGGGGAGCTGTTTTTT
15 NA TRBJ1-1 TRBD1 TRBV7-8 CASSPPDREVTEAFF TGTGCCAGCAGCCCGCCTGACAGGGAAGTCACTGAAGCTTTCTTT
16 NA TRBJ2-7 TRBD1 TRBV5-6 CASSPPERDRGYEQYF TGTGCCAGCAGCCCTCCCGAAAGGGACAGGGGGTACGAGCAGTACTTC
22 few TRBJ2-6 TRBD1 TRBV7-3 CASSLISLPPGQGSAGANVLTF TGTGCCAGCAGCTTAATAAGTTTACCCCCGGGACAGGGCTCTGCCGGGGCCAACGTCCTGACTTTC
16 NA TRBJ2-1 TRBD1 TRBV4-1 CASSQRGQGVVNEQFF TGCGCCAGCAGCCAAAGGGGACAGGGGGTGGTCAATGAGCAGTTCTTC
13 NA TRBJ1-1 NA TRBV6-5 CASRGKKLSEAFF TGTGCCAGCCGGGGAAAGAAATTGTCTGAAGCTTTCTTT
13 NA TRBJ1-1 NA TRBV10-2 CASSSQLNTEAFF TGCGCCAGCAGTTCACAGTTGAACACTGAAGCTTTCTTT
14 NA TRBJ2-2 NA TRBV29-1 CSVSSGSNTGELFF TGCAGCGTTTCTTCAGGTTCGAACACCGGGGAGCTGTTTTTT
14 NA TRBJ1-1 NA TRBV5-8 CASSLQGWGTEAFF TGTGCCAGCAGCTTACAGGGTTGGGGCACTGAAGCTTTCTTT
17 NA TRBJ2-7 TRBD2 TRBV6-1 CASSELTSWMGGYEQYF TGTGCCAGCAGTGAATTGACTAGCTGGATGGGTGGCTACGAGCAGTACTTC
15 NA TRBJ2-6 NA TRBV5-4 CASSVTSSGANVLTF TGTGCCAGCAGCGTTACTAGCTCAGGGGCCAACGTCCTGACTTTC
16 NA TRBJ1-1 TRBD1 TRBV7-6 CASSPGGRVSGTEAFF TGTGCCAGCAGCCCAGGGGGCCGGGTATCGGGAACTGAAGCTTTCTTT
15 few TRBJ2-5 TRBD2 TRBV7-9 CASSLSGGAQETQYF TGTGCCAGCAGCTTAAGCGGGGGGGCCCAAGAGACCCAGTACTTC
17 NA TRBJ1-5 NA TRBV21-1 CASSKAVQGESNQPQHF TGTGCCAGCAGCAAAGCGGTGCAGGGCGAAAGCAATCAGCCCCAGCATTTT
13 NA TRBJ1-6 NA TRBV2 CASSDEVLAPLHF TGTGCCAGCAGTGATGAGGTACTTGCGCCCCTCCACTTT
12 NA TRBJ1-1 NA TRBV6-6 CASSYLTGEAFF TGTGCCAGCAGTTACTTGACAGGTGAAGCTTTCTTT
16 once TRBJ1-5 TRBD1 TRBV7-9 CASSVGRTGRDQPQHF TGTGCCAGCAGCGTGGGGAGGACAGGGAGGGATCAGCCCCAGCATTTT